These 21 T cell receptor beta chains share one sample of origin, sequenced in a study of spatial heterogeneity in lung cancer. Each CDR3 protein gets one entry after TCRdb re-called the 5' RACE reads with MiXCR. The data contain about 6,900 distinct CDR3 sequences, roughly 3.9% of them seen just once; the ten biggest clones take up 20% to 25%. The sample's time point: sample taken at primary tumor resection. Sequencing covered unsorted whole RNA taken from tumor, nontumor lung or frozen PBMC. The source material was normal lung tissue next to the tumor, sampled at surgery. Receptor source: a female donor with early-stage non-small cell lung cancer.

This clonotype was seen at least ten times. The CDR3: CASSLPQGGEGREQYF. The CDR3 DNA reads as TGTGCCAGCAGCTTACCCCAGGGAGGGGAAGGCCGGGAGCAGTACTTC. This sequence joins TRBV7-2 and TRBJ2-7; 7 nucleotides align to TRBD2. The junction had 14 bases not matched to a gene; V was cut back by 2 bases and J by 7 bases. This CDR3 is built from 16 residues. Germline lookup yields CDR1 SGHTA and CDR2 FQGNSA.

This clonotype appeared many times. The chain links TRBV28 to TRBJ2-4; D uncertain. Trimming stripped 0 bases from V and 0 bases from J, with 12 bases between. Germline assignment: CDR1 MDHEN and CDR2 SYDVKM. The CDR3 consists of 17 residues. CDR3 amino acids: CASSLWSPGLAKNIQYF. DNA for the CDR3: TGTGCCAGCAGTTTATGGAGCCCGGGTTTAGCCAAAAACATTCAGTACTTC.

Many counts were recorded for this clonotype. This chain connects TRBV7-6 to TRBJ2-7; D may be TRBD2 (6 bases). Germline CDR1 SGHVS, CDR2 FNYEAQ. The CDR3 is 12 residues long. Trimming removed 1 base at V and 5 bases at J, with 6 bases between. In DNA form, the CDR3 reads TGTGCCAGCAGCTTAGGGGAGGACGAGCAGTACTTC. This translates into CASSLGEDEQYF.

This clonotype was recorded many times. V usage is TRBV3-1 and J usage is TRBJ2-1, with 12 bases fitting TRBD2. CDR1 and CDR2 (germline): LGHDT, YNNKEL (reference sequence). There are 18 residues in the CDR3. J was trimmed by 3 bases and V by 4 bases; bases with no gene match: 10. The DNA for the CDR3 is TGTGCCAGCAGCCCGGAAAGAACTAGCGGGGGGTACTACAATGAGCAGTTCTTC. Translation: CASSPERTSGGYYNEQFF.

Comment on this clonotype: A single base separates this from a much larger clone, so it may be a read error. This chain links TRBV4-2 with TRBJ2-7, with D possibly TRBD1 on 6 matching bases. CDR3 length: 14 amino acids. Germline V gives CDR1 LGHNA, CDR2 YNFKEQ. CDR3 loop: CASGQDPGANEQYF. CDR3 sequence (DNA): TGTGCCAGCGGCCAAGATCCAGGGGCCAACGAGCAGTACTTC.

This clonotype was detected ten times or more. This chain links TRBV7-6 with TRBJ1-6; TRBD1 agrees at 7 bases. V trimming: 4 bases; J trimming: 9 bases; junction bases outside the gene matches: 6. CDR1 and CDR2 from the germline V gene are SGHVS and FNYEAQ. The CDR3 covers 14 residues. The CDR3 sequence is CASSSDRSLSPLHF. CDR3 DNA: TGTGCCAGCAGCTCGGACAGGAGTCTTTCACCCCTCCACTTT.

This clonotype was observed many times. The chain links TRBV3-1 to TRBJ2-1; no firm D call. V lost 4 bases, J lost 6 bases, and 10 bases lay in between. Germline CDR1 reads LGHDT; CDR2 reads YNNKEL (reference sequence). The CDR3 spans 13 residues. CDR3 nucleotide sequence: TGTGCCAGCAGCCCATGGTTCGGCAATGAGCAGTTCTTC. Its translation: CASSPWFGNEQFF.

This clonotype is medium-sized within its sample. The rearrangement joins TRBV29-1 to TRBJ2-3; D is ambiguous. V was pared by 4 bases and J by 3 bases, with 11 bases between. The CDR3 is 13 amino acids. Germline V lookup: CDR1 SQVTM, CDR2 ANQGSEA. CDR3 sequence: CSVGVGRTDTQYF. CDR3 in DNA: TGCAGCGTTGGTGTTGGAAGAACAGATACGCAGTATTTT.

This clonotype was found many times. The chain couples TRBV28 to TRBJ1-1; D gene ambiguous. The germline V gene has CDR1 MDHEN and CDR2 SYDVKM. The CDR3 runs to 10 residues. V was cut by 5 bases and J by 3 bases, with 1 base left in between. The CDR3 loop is CASSHTEAFF. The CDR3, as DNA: TGTGCCAGCAGTCACACTGAAGCTTTCTTT.

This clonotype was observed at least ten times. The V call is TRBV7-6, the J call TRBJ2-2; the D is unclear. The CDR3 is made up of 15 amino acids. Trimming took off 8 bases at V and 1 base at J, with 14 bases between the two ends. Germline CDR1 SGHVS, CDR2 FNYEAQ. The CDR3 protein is CASLPSGRNTGELFF. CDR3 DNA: TGTGCCAGCCTCCCCTCCGGGCGGAACACCGGGGAGCTGTTTTTT. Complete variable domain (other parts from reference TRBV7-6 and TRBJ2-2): GAGVSQSPRYKVTKRGQDVALRCDPISGHVSLYWYRQALGQGPEFLTYFNYEAQQDKSGLPNDRFSAERPEGSISTLTIQRTEQRDSAMYRCASLPSGRNTGELFFGEGSRLTVL.

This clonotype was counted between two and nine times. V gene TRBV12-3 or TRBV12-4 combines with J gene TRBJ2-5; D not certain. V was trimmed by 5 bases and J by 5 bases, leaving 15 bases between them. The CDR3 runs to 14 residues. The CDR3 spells CASSPDGSEETQYF. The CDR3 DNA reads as TGTGCCAGCAGTCCTGACGGATCTGAGGAGACCCAGTACTTC.

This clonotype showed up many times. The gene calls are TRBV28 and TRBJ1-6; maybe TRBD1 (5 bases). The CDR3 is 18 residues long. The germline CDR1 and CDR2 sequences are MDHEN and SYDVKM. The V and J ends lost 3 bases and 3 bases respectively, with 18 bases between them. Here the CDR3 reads CASSFSRLGANYNSPLHF. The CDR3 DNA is TGTGCCAGCAGTTTTTCCCGACTTGGGGCAAACTATAATTCACCCCTCCACTTT.

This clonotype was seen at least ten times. This CDR3 reads CASSLARGTSGGPAPYEQYF. CDR3 nucleotides: TGTGCCAGCAGCTTGGCCCGTGGGACTAGCGGGGGGCCCGCCCCTTACGAGCAGTACTTC. This chain joins TRBV5-4 and TRBJ2-7, with 15 bases lining up with TRBD2. The CDR3 is 20 amino acids. J was trimmed by 4 bases and V by 0 bases; bases with no gene match: 14. The V gene's germline CDR1 is SGHNT and CDR2 YYREEE (reference sequence).

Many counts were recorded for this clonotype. CDR3 sequence (DNA): TGTGCCGCCGCCGCGGACAGGGTCACTGAAGCTTTCTTT. Amino acids: CAAAADRVTEAFF. J is TRBJ1-1 and V is TRBV4-2; TRBD1 agrees at 8 bases. There are 13 residues in the CDR3. J was trimmed by 4 bases and V by 11 bases; bases with no gene match: 9. CDR1 and CDR2 from the germline V gene are LGHNA and YNFKEQ.

CDR3 in amino acids: CASSSRDNYYGYTF. The CDR3 DNA follows: TGTGCCAGCAGCTCTAGGGACAACTACTATGGCTACACCTTC. The genes are TRBV7-2 and TRBJ1-2, with a weak D call TRBD1 (6 bases). The CDR3 sequence is 14 residues long. Germline CDR1 and CDR2: SGHTA and FQGNSA. Deletions cut 4 bases from V and 3 bases from J, with 12 bases between.

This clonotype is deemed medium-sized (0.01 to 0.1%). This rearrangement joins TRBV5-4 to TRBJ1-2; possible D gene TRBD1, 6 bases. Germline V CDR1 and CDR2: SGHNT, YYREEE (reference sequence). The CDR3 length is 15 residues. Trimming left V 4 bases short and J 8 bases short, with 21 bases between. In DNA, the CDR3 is TGTGCCAGCAGCCCAGGTGGACAGATATATGGAGGCTACACCTTC. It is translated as CASSPGGQIYGGYTF.

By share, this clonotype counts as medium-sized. This CDR3 is CASTAGPLRLSNQPQHF. For the CDR3, the DNA is TGTGCCAGTACCGCGGGGCCCTTAAGGCTGAGCAATCAGCCCCAGCATTTT. The chain uses TRBV6-2 or TRBV6-3 and TRBJ1-5; possibly TRBD1 for D (5 bases). The ends were cut back, 9 bases at V and 1 base at J, with 22 bases in the middle. The CDR3 spans 17 residues. The germline V gene encodes CDR1 MNHEY and CDR2 SVGEGT.

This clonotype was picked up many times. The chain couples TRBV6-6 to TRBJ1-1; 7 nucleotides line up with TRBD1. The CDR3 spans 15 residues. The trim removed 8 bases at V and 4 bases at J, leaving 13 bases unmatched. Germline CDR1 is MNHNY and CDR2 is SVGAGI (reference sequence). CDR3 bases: TGTGCCAGCCGACAGGGCGAAAGAGTAAGCACTGAAGCTTTCTTT. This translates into CASRQGERVSTEAFF.

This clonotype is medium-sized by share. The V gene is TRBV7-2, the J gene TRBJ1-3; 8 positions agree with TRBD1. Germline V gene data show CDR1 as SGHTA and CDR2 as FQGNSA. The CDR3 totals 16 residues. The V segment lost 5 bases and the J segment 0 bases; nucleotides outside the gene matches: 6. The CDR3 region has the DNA TGTGCCAGCAGCCCGGACAGGGCGAGCTCTGGAAACACCATATATTTT. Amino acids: CASSPDRASSGNTIYF.

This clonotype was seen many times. CDR3 coding DNA: TGCGCCAGCAGCCCCGAACCCGGACAGGGAAGATTCACAGATACGCAGTATTTT. Its translation is CASSPEPGQGRFTDTQYF. This chain joins TRBV4-1 and TRBJ2-3; TRBD1 aligns across 8 bases. This CDR3 region has 18 residues. The junction had 14 bases not matched to a gene; V was cut back by 4 bases and J by 2 bases. CDR1 and CDR2 (germline): MGHRA, YSYEKL.

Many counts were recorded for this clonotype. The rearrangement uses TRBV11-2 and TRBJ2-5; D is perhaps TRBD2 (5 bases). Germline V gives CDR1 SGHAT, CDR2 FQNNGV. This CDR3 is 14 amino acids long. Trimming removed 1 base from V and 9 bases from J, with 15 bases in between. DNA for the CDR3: TGTGCCAGCAGCTTAGCGTCGGGGTCAATCCCCCAGTACTTC. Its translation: CASSLASGSIPQYF. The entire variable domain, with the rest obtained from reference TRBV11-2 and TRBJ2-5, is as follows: EAGVAQSPRYKIIEKRQSVAFWCNPISGHATLYWYQQILGQGPKLLIQFQNNGVVDDSQLPKDRFSAERLKGVDSTLKIQPAKLEDSAVYLCASSLASGSIPQYFGPGTRLLVL.